This is a list of T cell receptor beta chains from one sample in a study of naive and memory T cell subsets. Each CDR3 protein is one row after TCRdb ran MiXCR on the UMI-ligation and nested PCR reads. This table has about 90,000 distinct CDR3 sequences, about 10% appearing once. Sequenced: naive CD4+ T cells from blood. The receptors stem from a human donor in good health. Each CDR3 is given with its conserved first and last residue. Fields, in order: clone size, D gene, J gene, V gene, CDR3 protein, CDR3 DNA. D genes are given only for firm matches. The size entry is marked missing in some rows and otherwise reads once, few, many or a size class.

many TRBD2 TRBJ2-1 TRBV6-2/TRBV6-3 CASSPPPSLAGGLNEQFF TGTGCCAGCAGCCCACCCCCCTCACTAGCGGGAGGTCTCAATGAGCAGTTCTTC
- TRBD2 TRBJ2-1 TRBV4-3 CASRQKTSGTYNEKFF TGCGCCAGCAGACAGAAGACTAGCGGGACTTACAATGAGAAGTTCTTC
- - TRBJ2-7 TRBV4-3 CASQGTGTRKAEQYF TGCGCCAGCCAAGGAACCGGGACTCGAAAAGCCGAGCAGTACTTC
few - TRBJ2-1 TRBV12-3/TRBV12-4 CASRITSSNEQFF TGTGCCAGCAGGATTACTAGTAGCAATGAGCAGTTCTTC
many TRBD1 TRBJ1-1 TRBV6-2/TRBV6-3 CASRIGGAKAEAFF TGTGCCAGCAGGATAGGGGGCGCGAAGGCTGAAGCTTTCTTT
- TRBD1 TRBJ2-7 TRBV5-6 CASSRGQANYEQYF TGTGCCAGCAGCCGGGGACAGGCTAACTACGAGCAGTACTTC
- - TRBJ1-1 TRBV12-3/TRBV12-4 CASSLALAGMNTEAFF TGTGCCAGCAGTTTAGCGTTGGCAGGGATGAACACTGAAGCTTTCTTT
- - TRBJ2-2 TRBV11-3 CASSLGRVPTGMVFF TGTGCCAGCAGCTTAGGCAGGGTTCCTACGGGAATGGTGTTTTTT
- - TRBJ1-1 TRBV5-5 CASSPRADTEAFF TGTGCCAGCAGCCCACGGGCGGACACTGAAGCTTTCTTT
- - TRBJ1-2 TRBV19 CASSMYTGYGYTF TGTGCCAGTAGTATGTACACCGGCTATGGCTACACCTTC
few - TRBJ2-3 TRBV6-2/TRBV6-3 CASNTGLSTDTQYF TGTGCCAGCAACACCGGACTGAGCACAGATACGCAGTATTTT
- - TRBJ1-3 TRBV20-1 CSARGTRQRSSGNTIYF TGCAGTGCTAGAGGAACCCGACAGCGCAGCTCTGGAAACACCATATATTTT
few TRBD1 TRBJ1-2 TRBV5-4 CASSPGTGEGYTF TGTGCCAGCAGCCCGGGGACAGGGGAAGGCTACACCTTC
- - TRBJ2-5 TRBV27 CASSFRDRETQYF TGTGCCAGCAGTTTTCGAGACAGGGAGACCCAGTACTTC
- TRBD2 TRBJ2-1 TRBV12-3/TRBV12-4 CASSLRLAGGGNEQFF TGTGCCAGCAGTTTGAGACTAGCGGGAGGAGGCAATGAGCAGTTCTTC
- - TRBJ2-1 TRBV18 CASSPPGGINEQFF TGTGCCAGCTCACCCCCCGGCGGGATAAATGAGCAGTTCTTC
few - TRBJ1-3 TRBV27 CASSSGVGNTIYF TGTGCCAGCAGTTCGGGGGTCGGAAACACCATATATTTT
few TRBD1 TRBJ2-7 TRBV15 CATSRELQGANIYEQYF TGTGCCACCAGCAGAGAGTTGCAGGGGGCGAATATCTACGAGCAGTACTTC
- TRBD2 TRBJ2-1 TRBV7-9 CASSLGSGGRNEQFF TGTGCCAGCAGCTTGGGTAGCGGGGGTCGGAATGAGCAGTTCTTC
- - TRBJ2-5 TRBV9 CASSVAPTQETQYF TGTGCCAGCAGCGTAGCCCCCACTCAAGAGACCCAGTACTTC
few - TRBJ1-1 TRBV6-2/TRBV6-3 CASSYSPLVFAGQRAAFF TGTGCCAGCAGTTACTCGCCCTTGGTTTTCGCTGGGCAACGTGCAGCTTTCTTT
many - TRBJ1-2 TRBV5-1 CASSSLISEGYTF TGCGCCAGCAGCTCTCTTATCAGTGAGGGCTACACCTTC
- - TRBJ2-5 TRBV7-2 CASSLSAVRAQIGETQYF TGTGCCAGCAGCTTATCAGCCGTTCGGGCCCAAATAGGGGAGACCCAGTACTTC
few - TRBJ2-7 TRBV19 CASSGQKTYEQYF TGTGCCAGTTCCGGGCAGAAGACCTACGAGCAGTACTTC
many TRBD1 TRBJ2-7 TRBV27 CASSLSRTGDDEQYF TGTGCCAGCAGTTTATCGAGGACAGGGGACGACGAGCAGTACTTC
few - TRBJ2-7 TRBV6-6 CASSYSGSDYEQYF TGTGCCAGCAGTTACTCGGGGAGCGACTACGAGCAGTACTTC
- TRBD2 TRBJ2-1 TRBV7-2 CASSLGAGGVDEQFF TGTGCCAGCAGCTTAGGCGCGGGAGGGGTGGATGAGCAGTTCTTC
- TRBD1 TRBJ2-4 TRBV3-1 CASSPTGTEGIQYF TGTGCCAGCAGCCCGACAGGGACAGAGGGCATTCAGTACTTC
many TRBD2 TRBJ2-1 TRBV29-1 CSVRLAGGDEQFF TGCAGCGTTCGTCTAGCGGGAGGGGACGAGCAGTTCTTC
many TRBD1 TRBJ2-6 TRBV24-1 CATSDAPGQGASGANVLTF TGTGCCACCAGTGATGCGCCGGGACAGGGGGCATCTGGGGCCAACGTCCTGACTTTC
few - TRBJ2-3 TRBV30 CAWSHSTDTQYF TGTGCCTGGAGCCATTCCACAGATACGCAGTATTTT
many - TRBJ2-1 TRBV24-1 CATSDKTRGPYNEQFF TGTGCCACCAGTGATAAGACTAGAGGACCCTACAATGAGCAGTTCTTC
many - TRBJ2-3 TRBV7-2 CASNHGPGGDTQYF TGTGCCAGCAACCACGGGCCTGGGGGAGATACGCAGTATTTT
few - TRBJ2-3 TRBV6-2/TRBV6-3 CASSYLAGDIGTQYF TGTGCCAGCAGTTACTTGGCGGGCGACATTGGTACGCAGTATTTT
- TRBD1 TRBJ1-1 TRBV5-1 CASSSNIVRGRGTPEAFF TGCGCCAGCAGCTCAAACATAGTGAGGGGGCGAGGCACCCCTGAAGCTTTCTTT
few - TRBJ1-2 TRBV28 CASSLGRGTANYGYTF TGTGCCAGCAGTTTGGGTAGGGGAACGGCTAACTATGGCTACACCTTC
- TRBD2 TRBJ2-5 TRBV3-1 CASRQSGAKETQYF TGTGCCAGCAGACAAAGCGGGGCCAAAGAGACCCAGTACTTC
many - TRBJ1-1 TRBV7-2 CASSSRAPGTEAFF TGTGCCAGCAGCTCTAGGGCCCCGGGCACTGAAGCTTTCTTT
- - TRBJ2-6 TRBV4-3 CASSQAWAGTSGANVLTF TGCGCCAGCAGCCAAGCTTGGGCAGGAACCTCTGGGGCCAACGTCCTGACTTTC
- TRBD2 TRBJ2-1 TRBV19 CASSWGYRAGGGNEQFF TGTGCCAGTAGTTGGGGATATCGGGCGGGAGGAGGCAATGAGCAGTTCTTC
many - TRBJ2-2 TRBV5-1 CASSLAAKPNTGELFF TGCGCCAGCAGCTTGGCCGCGAAGCCCAACACCGGGGAGCTGTTTTTT
few - TRBJ2-7 TRBV7-9 CASSPLRTEYSYEQYF TGTGCCAGCAGCCCCCTTCGGACGGAATACTCCTACGAGCAGTACTTC
- - TRBJ2-5 TRBV30 CAWSATTGFQETQYF TGTGCCTGGAGTGCCACGACAGGATTCCAAGAGACCCAGTACTTC
many - TRBJ1-1 TRBV12-3/TRBV12-4 CASRPSSPAGTEAFF TGTGCCAGCAGGCCCTCGAGCCCCGCGGGGACTGAAGCTTTCTTT
- - TRBJ1-1 TRBV30 CAWSEDSALEAFF TGTGCCTGGAGTGAGGACAGCGCCCTTGAAGCTTTCTTT
few - TRBJ2-7 TRBV20-1 CSAKPTGGNEQYF TGCAGTGCTAAGCCGACTGGGGGCAACGAGCAGTACTTC
- TRBD2 TRBJ2-5 TRBV20-1 CSQRTSGGGETQYF TGCAGTCAGAGGACTAGCGGGGGAGGAGAGACCCAGTACTTC
many - TRBJ2-1 TRBV28 CASTAGYNEQFF TGTGCCAGCACGGCGGGGTACAATGAGCAGTTCTTC
few - TRBJ2-3 TRBV7-2 CASSPRVGTDTQYF TGTGCCAGCAGCCCCCGAGTCGGCACAGATACGCAGTATTTT
many - TRBJ2-1 TRBV12-3/TRBV12-4 CASSLQRSYNEQFF TGTGCCAGCAGTTTACAGCGCTCCTACAATGAGCAGTTCTTC
many TRBD1 TRBJ1-2 TRBV12-3/TRBV12-4 CASSLGDSILRGYTF TGTGCCAGCAGTTTAGGGGACAGTATCTTGCGTGGCTACACCTTC
few TRBD1 TRBJ1-2 TRBV3-1 CASSLRQGSYGYTF TGTGCCAGCAGCCTCCGACAGGGGAGCTATGGCTACACCTTC
few - TRBJ2-7 TRBV7-9 CASSYGSKNDEQYF TGTGCCAGCAGCTATGGCTCCAAGAACGACGAGCAGTACTTC
- - TRBJ1-1 TRBV18 CASSPPQPGEAFF TGTGCCAGCTCACCACCTCAGCCTGGGGAAGCTTTCTTT
few - TRBJ1-4 TRBV20-1 CSYRATAGEKLFF TGCAGTTATAGAGCAACCGCGGGTGAAAAACTGTTTTTT
many TRBD2 TRBJ2-7 TRBV20-1 CSAGTSGSRSYEQYF TGCAGTGCCGGGACTAGCGGGAGCCGCTCCTACGAGCAGTACTTC
- - TRBJ2-7 TRBV7-8 CASSLANPRGVTGQYF TGTGCCAGCAGCTTAGCTAATCCCAGGGGGGTTACGGGGCAGTACTTC
- TRBD2 TRBJ2-1 TRBV18 CASSPKTSGFPGNEQFF TGTGCCAGCTCACCGAAGACTAGCGGGTTTCCCGGCAATGAGCAGTTCTTC
few TRBD2 TRBJ2-1 TRBV7-2 CASSLGGLAGAYNEQFF TGTGCCAGCAGCTTAGGGGGACTAGCGGGGGCCTACAATGAGCAGTTCTTC
many TRBD1 TRBJ1-1 TRBV18 CASSPRQGTMNTEAFF TGTGCCAGCTCACCTCGACAGGGGACGATGAACACTGAAGCTTTCTTT